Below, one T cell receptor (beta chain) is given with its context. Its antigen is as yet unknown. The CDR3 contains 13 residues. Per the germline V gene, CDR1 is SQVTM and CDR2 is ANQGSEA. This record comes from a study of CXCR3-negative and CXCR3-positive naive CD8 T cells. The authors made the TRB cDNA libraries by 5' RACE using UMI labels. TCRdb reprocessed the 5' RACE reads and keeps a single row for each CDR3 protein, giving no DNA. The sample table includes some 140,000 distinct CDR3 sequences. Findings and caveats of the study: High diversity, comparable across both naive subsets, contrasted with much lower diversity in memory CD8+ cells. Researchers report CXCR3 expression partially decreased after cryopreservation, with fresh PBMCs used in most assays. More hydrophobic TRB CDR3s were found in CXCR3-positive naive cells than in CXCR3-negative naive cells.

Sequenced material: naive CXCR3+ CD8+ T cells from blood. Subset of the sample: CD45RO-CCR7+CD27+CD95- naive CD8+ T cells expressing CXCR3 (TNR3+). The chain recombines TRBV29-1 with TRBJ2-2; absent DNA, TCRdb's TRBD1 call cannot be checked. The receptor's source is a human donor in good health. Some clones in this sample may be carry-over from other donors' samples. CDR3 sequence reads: CSADSLNTGELFF.